The 16 T cell receptor beta chains reported below all come from one sample, sequenced in a study of CD8+ T cells in alopecia areata. cDNA prepared by RNA extraction and subsequent reverse transcription served as the template for sequencing. This table comes from immunoSEQ multiplex PCR, and its TCRdb copy is limited to in-frame clones, with some not included. This table holds some 180,000 clones, about 55% found once. Treatment denoted: oral pan-JAK inhibitor, 5-10 mg twice daily. The material sequenced was CD8+ T cells sorted from blood, taken at week 24, from a patient treated with tofacitinib. These TCRs come from a human donor with alopecia areata.

This clone was counted only a few times. V usage is TRBV29-1 and J usage is TRBJ2-2; TRBD2 matches at 7 bases. Germline V gene sequence: CDR1 SQVTM, CDR2 ANQGSEA. The CDR3 is 13 residues long. V was clipped by 3 bases and J by 5 bases; unmatched bases: 3. CDR3 protein: CSVDRGETGELFF. The CDR3 nucleotides read TGCAGCGTTGACCGGGGGGAGACCGGGGAGCTGTTTTTT.

This chain uses TRBV27 with TRBJ1-1, with D possibly TRBD1 on 6 matching bases. The V gene's germline CDR1 is MNHEY and CDR2 SMNVEV (reference sequence). Between the trimmed V and J ends, which lost 2 bases and 1 base, there was a span of 8 bases. The CDR3 is 14 residues long. CDR3 region: CASSLQGQNTEAFF. CDR3 nucleotides: TGTGCCAGCAGTTTACAGGGACAGAACACTGAAGCTTTCTTT.

V and J are TRBV6-4 and TRBJ2-2; D not resolved. The V gene's germline CDR1 is MRHNA and CDR2 SNTAGT. Trimming shortened V by 2 bases and J by 0 bases, and 10 bases separated the two germline ends. The CDR3 is made up of 16 amino acids. CDR3 in DNA: TGTGCCAGCAGTGACAAGAAAAACTCGAACACCGGGGAGCTGTTTTTT. Protein: CASSDKKNSNTGELFF.

The chain recombines TRBV13 with TRBJ2-2, with D possibly being TRBD2 (5 bases). The CDR3 length is 16 residues. Germline V gives CDR1 PRHDT, CDR2 FYEKMQ (reference sequence). The germline V and J ends were trimmed by 4 bases and 3 bases, with 15 bases remaining between them. The CDR3 loop is CASSSTLRGDTGELFF. CDR3 coding DNA: TGTGCCAGCAGCTCCACTCTACGGGGAGACACCGGGGAGCTGTTTTTT. Based on the CDR3 plus reference TRBV13 and TRBJ2-2, the full variable domain is AAGVIQSPRHLIKEKRETATLKCYPIPRHDTVYWYQQGPGQDPQFLISFYEKMQSDKGSIPDRFSAQQFSDYHSELNMSSLELGDSALYFCASSSTLRGDTGELFFGEGSRLTVL.

The chain combines TRBV27 with TRBJ1-2, with TRBD1 matching over 8 bases. This CDR3 comprises 11 residues. Germline CDR1 is MNHEY and CDR2 is SMNVEV (reference sequence). V shed 8 bases and J 7 bases; nucleotides not matched to a gene: 3. The CDR3 sequence is CASGQGSGYTF. Written as DNA, the CDR3 is TGTGCCAGCGGACAGGGTAGTGGCTACACCTTC.

This clone was counted between two and nine times. V and J are TRBV7-2 and TRBJ2-5; D ambiguous. The CDR3 contains 15 residues. Germline V gene data show CDR1 as SGHTA and CDR2 as FQGNSA. Between the trimmed V and J ends, which lost 0 bases and 0 bases, there was a span of 8 bases. The chain's CDR3 is CASSLANGYQETQYF. In DNA, the CDR3 is TGTGCCAGCAGCTTAGCGAATGGGTACCAAGAGACCCAGTACTTC. Drawing the rest from reference TRBV7-2 and TRBJ2-5, the complete variable domain is GAGVSQSPSNKVTEKGKDVELRCDPISGHTALYWYRQSLGQGLEFLIYFQGNSAPDKSGLPSDRFSAERTGGSVSTLTIQRTQQEDSAVYLCASSLANGYQETQYFGPGTRLLVL.

V gene TRBV5-6 combines with J gene TRBJ2-1; 7 positions agree with TRBD1. CDR3 length equals 17 residues. The trim removed 0 bases at V and 2 bases at J, leaving 8 bases unmatched. Germline V CDR1 and CDR2: SGHDT, YYEEEE. CDR3 loop: CASSLGARQGAYNEQFF. The CDR3 nucleotides are TGTGCCAGCAGCTTGGGGGCGCGGCAGGGGGCCTACAATGAGCAGTTCTTC.

This clone has more than one count but fewer than ten. The rearrangement links TRBV29-1 to TRBJ2-2; 9 bases fit TRBD2. The junction had 5 bases not matched to a gene; V was cut back by 4 bases and J by 5 bases. Germline V gene lookup returns CDR1 SQVTM and CDR2 ANQGSEA. The CDR3 has 14 amino acids. The CDR3 here is CSVAPSGKTGELFF. Here the CDR3 DNA reads TGCAGCGTTGCTCCTAGCGGGAAAACCGGGGAGCTGTTTTTT.

The rearrangement joins TRBV4-3 to TRBJ1-1; unclear D gene. V was pared by 0 bases and J by 1 base, with 9 bases between. The germline V gene encodes CDR1 LGHNA and CDR2 YSLEER. This CDR3 region has 15 residues. This CDR3 reads CASSQDGLENTEAFF. The CDR3 DNA follows: TGCGCCAGCAGCCAAGACGGACTGGAGAACACTGAAGCTTTCTTT.

The genes are TRBV7-9 and TRBJ2-1; D may be TRBD1 or TRBD2 (5 bases each). The CDR3 loop spans 15 amino acids. V was shortened by 4 bases and J by 5 bases, with 15 bases between the two germline ends. Germline loops: CDR1 SEHNR, CDR2 FQNEAQ (reference sequence). CDR3 sequence reads: CASSYKIGTDNEQFF. Here the CDR3 DNA reads TGTGCCAGCAGCTATAAGATCGGGACCGACAATGAGCAGTTCTTC.

Comments on this clone: Compared with germline, one end of the junction differs, possibly owing to a read error. The chain employs TRBV30 and TRBJ1-1, with no clear D. The CDR3 runs 12 residues. Germline CDR1 reads GTSNPN; CDR2 reads SVGIG (reference sequence). CDR3 sequence reads: CAWSVGNPEAFF. The CDR3 DNA sequence: TGTGCCTGGAGTGTAGGGAACCCTGAAGCTTTCTTT.

Only a few counts were recorded for this clone. This chain joins TRBV14 and TRBJ1-6; the D gene is possibly TRBD1 (6 bases). This CDR3 region has 14 residues. The germline gives CDR1 SGHDN, CDR2 FVKESK. Between the trimmed V and J ends, which lost 0 bases and 10 bases, there was a span of 10 bases. CDR3 residues: CASSQESGDSPLHF. DNA for the CDR3: TGTGCCAGCAGCCAAGAGTCAGGGGACTCACCCCTCCACTTT.

The chain has TRBV27 and TRBJ1-6; 10 nucleotides agree with TRBD1. Trimming removed 6 bases from V and 7 bases from J; junction bases left unmatched: 15. The CDR3 covers 18 residues. Per germline, CDR1 MNHEY and CDR2 SMNVEV (reference sequence). This CDR3 is CASSFWWGTGDRNSPLHF. In nucleotides, the CDR3 is TGTGCCAGCAGCTTCTGGTGGGGGACAGGGGATCGGAATTCACCCCTCCACTTT.

This clone is a singleton in its sample. The chain recombines TRBV4-1 with TRBJ2-3; possible D gene TRBD2, 5 bases. V was cut by 0 bases and J by 0 bases, with 7 bases left in between. The CDR3 is 15 amino acids. Germline-derived CDR1 and CDR2 are MGHRA and YSYEKL. The CDR3 sequence is CASSQDGGSTDTQYF. The CDR3 bases are TGCGCCAGCAGCCAAGACGGCGGGAGCACAGATACGCAGTATTTT.

The genes are TRBV30 and TRBJ2-2, with D hard to call. Per the germline V gene, CDR1 is GTSNPN and CDR2 is SVGIG (reference sequence). Trimming removed 1 base from V and 5 bases from J, with 11 bases in between. The CDR3 length is 14 residues. The CDR3 nucleotides read TGTGCCTGGAGTGAAGGGTTTGGGACCGGGGAGCTGTTTTTT. Translated, it gives CAWSEGFGTGELFF.

V is TRBV10-3 and J is TRBJ1-1, with TRBD1 as a possible D gene (6 bases). CDR3 length: 12 amino acids. Between the trimmed V and J ends, which lost 6 bases and 9 bases, there was a span of 14 bases. In germline, CDR1 is ENHRY, CDR2 SYGVKD. The CDR3 spells CAISGPQGQAFF. The DNA of the CDR3 is TGTGCCATCAGCGGTCCACAGGGTCAAGCTTTCTTT.